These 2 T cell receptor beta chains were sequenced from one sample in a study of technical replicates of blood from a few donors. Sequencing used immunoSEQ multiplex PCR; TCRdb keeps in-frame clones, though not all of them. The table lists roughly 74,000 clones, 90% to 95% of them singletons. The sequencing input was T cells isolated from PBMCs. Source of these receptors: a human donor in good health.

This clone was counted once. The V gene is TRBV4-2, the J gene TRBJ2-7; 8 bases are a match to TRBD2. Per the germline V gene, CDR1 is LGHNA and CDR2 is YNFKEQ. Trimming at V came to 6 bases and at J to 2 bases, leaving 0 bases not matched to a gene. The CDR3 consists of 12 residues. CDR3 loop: CASSSGAYEQYF. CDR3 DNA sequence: TGTGCCAGCAGTAGCGGGGCCTACGAGCAGTACTTC.

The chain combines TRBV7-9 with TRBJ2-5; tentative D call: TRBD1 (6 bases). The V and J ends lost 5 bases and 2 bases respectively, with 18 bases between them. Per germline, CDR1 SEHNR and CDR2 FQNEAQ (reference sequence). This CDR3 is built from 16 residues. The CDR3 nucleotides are TGTGCCAGCAGCCCGTCGGTATTTGACAGGCAAGAGACCCAGTACTTC. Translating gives CASSPSVFDRQETQYF.